Given below is one TCR beta chain in context. TCR cDNA was made by 5'RACE template switching, adding a universal primer site and UMIs. TCRdb re-analysed the 5' RACE reads in MiXCR, keeping a single row per CDR3 protein. The top ten hold just under 3% of the sample, which has 150,000 to 200,000 distinct CDR3 sequences, approximately 6.2% seen once. CDR1 is LGHDT and CDR2 is YNNKEL in the germline V gene (reference sequence). This CDR3 is 15 amino acids long. V lost 8 bases and J lost 4; bases outside the gene matches: 5. This entry is derived from a study of T cells after yellow fever vaccination. The sequencing here drew on CD4+ T cells sorted from PBMCs, taken on the day of the first yellow fever vaccination. This receptor was identified in a man aged 18 to 30 who received the YFV17D yellow fever vaccine. This chain links TRBV3-1 with TRBJ2-2; TRBD2 aligns across 12 bases. The DNA of the CDR3 is TGTGCCAGCGCCCGGACTAGCGGGGCCACCGGGGAGCTGTTTTTT. Its protein is CASARTSGATGELFF.